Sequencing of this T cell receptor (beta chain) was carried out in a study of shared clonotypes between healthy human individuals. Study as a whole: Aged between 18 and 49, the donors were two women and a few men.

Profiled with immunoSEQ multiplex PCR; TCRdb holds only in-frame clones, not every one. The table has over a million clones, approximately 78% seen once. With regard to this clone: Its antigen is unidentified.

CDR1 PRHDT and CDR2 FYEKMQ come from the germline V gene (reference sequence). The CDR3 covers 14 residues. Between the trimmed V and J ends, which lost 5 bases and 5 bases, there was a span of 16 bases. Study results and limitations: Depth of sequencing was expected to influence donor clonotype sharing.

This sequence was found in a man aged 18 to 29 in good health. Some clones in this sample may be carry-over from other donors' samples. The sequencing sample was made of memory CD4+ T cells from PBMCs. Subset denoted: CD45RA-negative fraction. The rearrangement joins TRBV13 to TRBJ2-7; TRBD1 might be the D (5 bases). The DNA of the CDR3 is TGTGCCAGCAGCCCCCGGCCAGGGTCGGACGAGCAGTACTTC. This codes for CASSPRPGSDEQYF.